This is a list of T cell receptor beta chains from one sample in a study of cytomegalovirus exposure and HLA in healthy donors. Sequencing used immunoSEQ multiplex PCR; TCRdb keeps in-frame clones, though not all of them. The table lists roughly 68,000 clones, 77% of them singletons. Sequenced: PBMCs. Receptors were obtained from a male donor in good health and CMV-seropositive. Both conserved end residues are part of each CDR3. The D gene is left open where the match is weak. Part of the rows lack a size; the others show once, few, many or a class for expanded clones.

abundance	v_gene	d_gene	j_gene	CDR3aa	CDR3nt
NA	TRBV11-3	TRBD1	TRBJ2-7	CASSQRQGYEQYF	TGTGCCAGCAGCCAGAGACAGGGCTACGAGCAGTACTTC
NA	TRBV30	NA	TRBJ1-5	CAWSTGIGNQPQHF	TGTGCCTGGAGTACCGGGATTGGAAATCAGCCCCAGCATTTT
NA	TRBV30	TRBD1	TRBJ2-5	CAWSVSGGDQTQYF	TGTGCCTGGAGTGTATCAGGGGGCGATCAGACCCAGTACTTC
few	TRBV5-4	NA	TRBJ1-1	CASSSGALNTEAFF	TGTGCCAGCAGCTCAGGGGCGCTAAACACTGAAGCTTTCTTT
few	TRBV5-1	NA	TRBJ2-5	CASSLWSELKETQYF	TGCGCCAGCAGCTTGTGGTCTGAGCTGAAAGAGACCCAGTACTTC
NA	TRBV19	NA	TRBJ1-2	CASSIRQGNNYGYTF	TGTGCCAGTAGTATTAGGCAGGGGAATAACTATGGCTACACCTTC
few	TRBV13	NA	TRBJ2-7	CASSLEGVEQYF	TGTGCCAGCAGCTTAGAAGGGGTCGAGCAGTACTTC
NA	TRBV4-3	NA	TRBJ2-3	CASSQDRPPSGDTQYF	TGCGCCAGCAGCCAAGACCGGCCCCCCAGCGGGGATACGCAGTATTTT
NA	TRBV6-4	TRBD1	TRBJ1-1	CASSAGQGAGGTEAFF	TGTGCCAGCAGCGCCGGACAGGGGGCAGGGGGCACTGAAGCTTTCTTT
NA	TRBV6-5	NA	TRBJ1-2	CASRSTVMDGYTF	TGTGCCAGCAGATCAACAGTGATGGATGGCTACACCTTC
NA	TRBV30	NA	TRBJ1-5	CAWTRRSDQPQHF	TGTGCCTGGACGCGCAGGTCGGATCAGCCCCAGCATTTT
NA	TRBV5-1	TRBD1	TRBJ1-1	CASSKTDRGRGNTEAFF	TGCGCCAGCAGCAAGACGGACAGGGGTAGGGGGAACACTGAAGCTTTCTTT
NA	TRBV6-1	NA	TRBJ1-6	CASSGRGAGGRNSPLHF	TGTGCCAGCAGTGGGAGAGGGGCCGGGGGACGAAATTCACCCCTCCACTTT
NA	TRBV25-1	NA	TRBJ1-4	CASSSRLTLNEKLFF	TGTGCCAGCAGTTCGAGACTGACTTTAAATGAAAAACTGTTTTTT
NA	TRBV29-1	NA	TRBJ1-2	CSAEGPVNYGYTF	TGCAGCGCCGAGGGCCCGGTTAACTATGGCTACACCTTC
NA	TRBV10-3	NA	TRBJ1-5	CAISALGVNSNQPQHF	TGTGCCATCAGTGCTCTTGGAGTTAATAGCAATCAGCCCCAGCATTTT
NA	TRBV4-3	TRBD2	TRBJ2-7	CASSLKRGGVGQYF	TGCGCCAGCAGCCTAAAGCGGGGGGGCGTCGGGCAGTACTTC
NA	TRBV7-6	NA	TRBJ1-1	CASSSGLRNTEAFF	TGTGCCAGCAGCTCGGGGTTGAGGAACACTGAAGCTTTCTTT
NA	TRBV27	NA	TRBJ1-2	CASSTTGTHNYGYTF	TGTGCCAGCAGTACCACAGGGACCCATAACTATGGCTACACCTTC
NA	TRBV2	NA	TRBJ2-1	CASIPTPGPGDEQFF	TGTGCCAGCATCCCTACTCCGGGACCGGGGGATGAGCAGTTCTTC
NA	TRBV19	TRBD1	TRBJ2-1	CASSAGFGRGLGEQFF	TGTGCCAGTAGTGCCGGTTTTGGCAGGGGGCTCGGTGAGCAGTTCTTC
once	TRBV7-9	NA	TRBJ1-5	CASSPSQGLGDQPQHF	TGTGCCAGCAGCCCATCGCAGGGACTGGGAGATCAGCCCCAGCATTTT
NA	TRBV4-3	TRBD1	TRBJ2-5	CASSRLYRGKETQYF	TGCGCCAGCAGCCGCTTATACAGGGGAAAAGAGACCCAGTACTTC
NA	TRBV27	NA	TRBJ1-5	CASRGRGSQPQHF	TGTGCCAGCAGGGGTCGAGGATCCCAGCCCCAGCATTTT
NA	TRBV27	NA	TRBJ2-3	CASSRKGRVTDTQYF	TGTGCCAGCAGTCGAAAGGGCAGGGTCACAGATACGCAGTATTTT
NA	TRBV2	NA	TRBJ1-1	CASRSRDTPGSEAFF	TGTGCCAGCAGATCCCGGGACACCCCGGGGAGCGAAGCTTTCTTT
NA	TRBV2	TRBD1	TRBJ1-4	CASSGGTATNEKLFF	TGTGCCAGCAGTGGCGGGACAGCAACTAATGAAAAACTGTTTTTT
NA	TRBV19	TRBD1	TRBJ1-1	CASTATGDIDAFF	TGTGCCAGTACTGCGACAGGGGATATTGATGCTTTCTTT
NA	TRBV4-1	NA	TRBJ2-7	CASSQDHAGDEQYF	TGCGCCAGCAGCCAAGATCACGCAGGGGACGAGCAGTACTTC
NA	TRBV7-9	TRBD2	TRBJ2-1	CASSPHRTSKINEQFF	TGTGCCAGCAGCCCCCACCGGACTAGTAAAATCAATGAGCAGTTCTTC
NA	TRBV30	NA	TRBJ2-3	CAWSVLGMGTDTQYF	TGTGCCTGGAGTGTACTCGGGATGGGGACAGATACGCAGTATTTT
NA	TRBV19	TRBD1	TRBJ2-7	CASSPWTGSYEQYF	TGTGCCAGTAGTCCTTGGACAGGATCCTACGAGCAGTACTTC
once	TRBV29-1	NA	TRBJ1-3	CSVELQGGNTIYF	TGCAGCGTTGAACTACAGGGTGGAAACACCATATATTTT
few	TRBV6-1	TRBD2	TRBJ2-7	CASSASGGAFRAYEQYF	TGTGCCAGCAGTGCTAGCGGGGGGGCCTTTCGGGCCTACGAGCAGTACTTC
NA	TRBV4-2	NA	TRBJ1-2	CASSQEGGNSYGYTF	TGTGCCAGCAGCCAAGAAGGTGGTAACAGCTATGGCTACACCTTC
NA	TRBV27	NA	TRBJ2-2	CASSLTVGSTNTGELFF	TGTGCCAGCAGTTTAACGGTCGGGAGCACGAACACCGGGGAGCTGTTTTTT
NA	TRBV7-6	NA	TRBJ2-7	CASSLEGREQYF	TGTGCCAGCAGCTTAGAGGGGCGCGAGCAGTACTTC
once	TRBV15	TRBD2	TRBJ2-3	CATSRMTSGGHTDTQYF	TGTGCCACCAGCAGAATGACTAGCGGGGGGCACACAGATACGCAGTATTTT
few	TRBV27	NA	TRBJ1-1	CASSWGENTEAFF	TGTGCCAGCAGTTGGGGGGAAAACACTGAAGCTTTCTTT
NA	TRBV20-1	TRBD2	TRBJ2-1	CSASGLAGQFF	TGCAGTGCTAGCGGACTAGCGGGGCAGTTCTTC
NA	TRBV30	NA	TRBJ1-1	CAWSSPGGAFF	TGTGCCTGGAGTTCCCCTGGCGGAGCTTTCTTT
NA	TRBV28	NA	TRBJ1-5	CASQQGDSNQPQHF	TGTGCCAGCCAGCAGGGCGATAGCAATCAGCCCCAGCATTTT
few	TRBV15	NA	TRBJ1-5	CATSTGQGNQPQHF	TGTGCCACCAGCACCGGCCAGGGTAATCAGCCCCAGCATTTT
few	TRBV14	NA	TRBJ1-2	CASSRNLKPYGYTF	TGTGCCAGCAGCCGCAACCTGAAGCCCTATGGCTACACCTTC
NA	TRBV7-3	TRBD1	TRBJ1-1	CASSQGTGGGRTEAFF	TGTGCCAGCAGCCAGGGGACAGGGGGGGGAAGAACTGAAGCTTTCTTT
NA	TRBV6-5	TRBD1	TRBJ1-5	CASSRTGPSNQPQHF	TGTGCCAGCAGTCGGACAGGGCCCAGCAATCAGCCCCAGCATTTT
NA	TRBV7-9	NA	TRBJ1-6	CASSSGLNSGRSPLHF	TGTGCCAGCAGCTCGGGACTCAACAGCGGCCGGTCACCCCTCCACTTT
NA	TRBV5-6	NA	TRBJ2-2	CASSLSRTGELFF	TGTGCCAGCAGCCTTAGTAGAACCGGGGAGCTGTTTTTT
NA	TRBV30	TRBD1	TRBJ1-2	CAASAGGPIGYTF	TGTGCCGCAAGCGCAGGGGGCCCAATTGGCTACACCTTC
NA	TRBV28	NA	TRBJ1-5	CASSFFTDNQPQHF	TGTGCCAGCAGTTTCTTCACAGACAATCAGCCCCAGCATTTT
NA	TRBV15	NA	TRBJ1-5	CATSREGVQPQHF	TGTGCCACCAGCAGAGAAGGGGTGCAGCCCCAGCATTTT
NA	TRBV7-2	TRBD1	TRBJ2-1	CASSLNSGQLIDEQFF	TGTGCCAGCAGCTTAAACTCGGGACAGCTCATCGATGAGCAGTTCTTC
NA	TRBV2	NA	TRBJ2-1	CASSDRTYNEQFF	TGTGCCAGCAGTGACAGGACCTACAATGAGCAGTTCTTC
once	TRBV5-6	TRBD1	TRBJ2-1	CASSYTGGLEQFF	TGTGCCAGCAGCTACACAGGGGGCCTTGAGCAGTTCTTC